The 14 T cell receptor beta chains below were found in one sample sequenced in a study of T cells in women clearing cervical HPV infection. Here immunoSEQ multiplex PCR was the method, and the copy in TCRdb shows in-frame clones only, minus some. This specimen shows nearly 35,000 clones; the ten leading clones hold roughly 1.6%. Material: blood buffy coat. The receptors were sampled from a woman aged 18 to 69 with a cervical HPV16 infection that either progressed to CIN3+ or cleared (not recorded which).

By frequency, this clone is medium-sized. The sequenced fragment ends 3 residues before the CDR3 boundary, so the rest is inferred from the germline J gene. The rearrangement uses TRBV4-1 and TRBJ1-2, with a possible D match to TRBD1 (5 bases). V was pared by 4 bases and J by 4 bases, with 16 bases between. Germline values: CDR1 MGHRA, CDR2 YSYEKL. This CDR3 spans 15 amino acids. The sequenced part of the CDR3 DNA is TGCGCCAGCAGCCCACAGGAGGGATCCAGCTATGGC. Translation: CASSPQEGSSYG. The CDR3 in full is CASSPQEGSSYGYTF.

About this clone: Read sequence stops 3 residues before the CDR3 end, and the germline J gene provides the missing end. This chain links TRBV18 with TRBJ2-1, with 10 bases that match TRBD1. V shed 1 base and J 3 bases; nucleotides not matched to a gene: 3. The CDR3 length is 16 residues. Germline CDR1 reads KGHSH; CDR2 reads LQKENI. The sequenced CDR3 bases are TGTGCCAGCTCACCACAGACAGGGGGCAACTACAATGAG. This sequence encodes CASSPQTGGNYNE. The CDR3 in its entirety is CASSPQTGGNYNEQFF.

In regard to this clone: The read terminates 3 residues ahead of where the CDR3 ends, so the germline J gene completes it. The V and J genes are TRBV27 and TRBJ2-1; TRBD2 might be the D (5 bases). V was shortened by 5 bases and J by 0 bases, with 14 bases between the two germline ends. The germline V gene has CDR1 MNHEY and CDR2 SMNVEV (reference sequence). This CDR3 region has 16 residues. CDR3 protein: CASSLWTVSSYNEQFF. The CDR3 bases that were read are TGTGCCAGCAGTCTCTGGACTGTCAGCTCCTACAATGAG.

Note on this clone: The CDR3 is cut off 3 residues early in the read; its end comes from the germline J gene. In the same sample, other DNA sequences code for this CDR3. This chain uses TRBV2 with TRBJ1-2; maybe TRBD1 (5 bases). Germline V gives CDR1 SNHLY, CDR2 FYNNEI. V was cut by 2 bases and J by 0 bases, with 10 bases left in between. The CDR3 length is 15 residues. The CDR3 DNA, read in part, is TGTGCCAGCAGTGAATGGGGCAGTCCTAACTATGGC. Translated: CASSEWGSPNYG. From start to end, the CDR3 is CASSEWGSPNYGYTF.

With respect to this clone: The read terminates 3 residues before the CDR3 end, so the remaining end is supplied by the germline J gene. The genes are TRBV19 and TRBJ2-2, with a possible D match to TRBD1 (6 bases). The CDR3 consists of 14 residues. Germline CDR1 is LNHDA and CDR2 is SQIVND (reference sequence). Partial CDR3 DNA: TGTGCCAGTAGGGTTACAGGGTTGGGATCACCG. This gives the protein CASRVTGLGSP. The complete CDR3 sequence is CASRVTGLGSPLFF.

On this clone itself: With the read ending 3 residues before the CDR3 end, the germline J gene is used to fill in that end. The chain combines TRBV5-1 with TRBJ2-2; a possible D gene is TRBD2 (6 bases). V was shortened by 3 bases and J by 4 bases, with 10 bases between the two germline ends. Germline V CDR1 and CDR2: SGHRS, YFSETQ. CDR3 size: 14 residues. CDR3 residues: CASSSGVGTGELFF. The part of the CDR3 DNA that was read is TGCGCCAGCAGCTCGGGGGTAGGCACCGGGGAG.

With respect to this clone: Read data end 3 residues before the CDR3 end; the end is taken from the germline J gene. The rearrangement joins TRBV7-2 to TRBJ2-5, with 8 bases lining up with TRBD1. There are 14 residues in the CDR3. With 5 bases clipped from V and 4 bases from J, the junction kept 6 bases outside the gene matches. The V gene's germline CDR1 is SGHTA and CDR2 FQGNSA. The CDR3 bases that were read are TGTGCCAGCAGCCCCGGGACAGGCAGAGAGACC. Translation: CASSPGTGRET. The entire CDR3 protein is CASSPGTGRETQYF.

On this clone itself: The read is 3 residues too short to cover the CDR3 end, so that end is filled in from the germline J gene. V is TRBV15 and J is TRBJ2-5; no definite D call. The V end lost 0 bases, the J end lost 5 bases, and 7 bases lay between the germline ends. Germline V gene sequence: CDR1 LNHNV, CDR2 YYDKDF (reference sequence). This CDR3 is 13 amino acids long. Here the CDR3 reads CATSRDSVETQYF. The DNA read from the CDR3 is TGTGCCACCAGCAGAGATTCGGTTGAGACC.

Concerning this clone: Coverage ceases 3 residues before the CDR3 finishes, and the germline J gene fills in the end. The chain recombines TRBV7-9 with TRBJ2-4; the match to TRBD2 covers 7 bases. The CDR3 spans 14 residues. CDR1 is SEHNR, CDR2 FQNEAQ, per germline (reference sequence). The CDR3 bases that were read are TGTGCCAGCAGCTTAGCCGGGGGGAACTATGGT. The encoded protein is CASSLAGGNYG. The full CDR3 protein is CASSLAGGNYGQYF.

The chain's CDR3 is CASSSYSGNTIYF. CDR3 bases read: TGTGCCAGCAGCTCCTACTCTGGAAACACC. V is TRBV7-9 and J is TRBJ1-3, with D uncertain. The read finishes 3 residues shy of the CDR3 end, and the germline J gene is used to complete it. V was clipped by 4 bases and J by 0 bases, with 4 bases between them. Germline V lookup: CDR1 SEHNR, CDR2 FQNEAQ (reference sequence). This CDR3 spans 13 amino acids.

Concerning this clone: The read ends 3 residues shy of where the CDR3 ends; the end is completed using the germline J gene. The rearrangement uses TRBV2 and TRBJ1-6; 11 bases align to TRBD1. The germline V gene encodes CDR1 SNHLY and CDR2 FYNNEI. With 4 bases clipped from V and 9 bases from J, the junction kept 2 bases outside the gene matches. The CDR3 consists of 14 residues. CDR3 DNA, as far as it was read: TGTGCCAGCAGTGTCGGGACAGGGGGTTCACCC. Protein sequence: CASSVGTGGSP. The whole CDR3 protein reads CASSVGTGGSPLHF.

This chain's CDR3 is CASRIDRGSGYTF. The sequenced part of the CDR3 DNA is TGCGCCAGCAGAATCGACAGGGGCTCGGGC. V usage is TRBV5-1 and J usage is TRBJ1-2; TRBD1 matches at 8 bases. The CDR3 end lies 3 residues beyond the end of the read and is filled in from the germline J gene. Per germline, CDR1 SGHRS and CDR2 YFSETQ. The CDR3 has 13 amino acids. Supplemented by reference TRBV5-1 and TRBJ1-2, the full variable domain reads KAGVTQTPRYLIKTRGQQVTLSCSPISGHRSVSWYQQTPGQGLQFLFEYFSETQRNKGNFPGRFSGRQFSNSRSEMNVSTLELGDSALYLCASRIDRGSGYTFGSGTRLTVV.

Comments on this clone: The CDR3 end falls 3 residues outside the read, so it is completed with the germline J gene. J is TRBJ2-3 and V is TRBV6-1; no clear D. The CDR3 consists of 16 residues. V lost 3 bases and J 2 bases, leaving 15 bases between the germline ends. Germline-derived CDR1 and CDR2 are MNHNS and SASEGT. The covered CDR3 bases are TGTGCCAGCAGTGATTACGGGTCCGCACTCACAGATACG. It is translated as CASSDYGSALTDT. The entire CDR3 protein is CASSDYGSALTDTQYF.

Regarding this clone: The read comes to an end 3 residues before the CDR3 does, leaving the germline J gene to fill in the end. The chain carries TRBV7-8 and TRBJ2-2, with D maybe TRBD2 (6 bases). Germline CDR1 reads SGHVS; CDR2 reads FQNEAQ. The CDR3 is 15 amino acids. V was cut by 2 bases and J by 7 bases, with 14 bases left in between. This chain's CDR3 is CASSLKGLRGGELFF. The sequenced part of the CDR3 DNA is TGTGCCAGCAGCTTAAAGGGGCTGCGGGGCGGGGAG.